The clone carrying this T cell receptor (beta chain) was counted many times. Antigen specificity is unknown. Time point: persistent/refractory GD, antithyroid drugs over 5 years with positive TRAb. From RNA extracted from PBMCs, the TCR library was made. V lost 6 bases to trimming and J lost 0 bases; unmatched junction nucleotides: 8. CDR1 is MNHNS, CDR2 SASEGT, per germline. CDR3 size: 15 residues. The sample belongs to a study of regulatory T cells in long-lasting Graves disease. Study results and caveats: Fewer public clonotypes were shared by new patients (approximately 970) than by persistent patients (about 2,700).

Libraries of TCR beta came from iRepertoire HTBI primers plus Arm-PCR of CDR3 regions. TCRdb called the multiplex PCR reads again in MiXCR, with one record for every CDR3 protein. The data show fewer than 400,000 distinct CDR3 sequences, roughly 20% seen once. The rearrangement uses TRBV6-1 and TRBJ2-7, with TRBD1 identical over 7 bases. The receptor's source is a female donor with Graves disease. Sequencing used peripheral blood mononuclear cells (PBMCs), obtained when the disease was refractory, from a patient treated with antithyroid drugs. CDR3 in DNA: TGTGCCAGCAGCCCCTTGGGACAGAGCTCCTACGAGCAGTACTTC. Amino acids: CASSPLGQSSYEQYF.